Below, 13 T cell receptor beta chains from the same sample are listed, as sequenced in a study of blood T cell repertoires in COVID-19. Produced via immunoSEQ multiplex PCR; TCRdb's table is partial and in-frame only. The sample lists tens of thousands of clones, around 89% occurring once. The sequencing sample was made of peripheral blood. All receptors derive from a human donor in a cohort sampled during active COVID-19.

This clone has only one observation. The chain is built from TRBV2 and TRBJ2-1; D is uncertain. This CDR3 comprises 15 residues. Trimming shortened V by 4 bases and J by 4 bases, and 14 bases separated the two germline ends. CDR1 and CDR2 from the germline V gene are SNHLY and FYNNEI. CDR3 loop: CASSGHGSGYNEQFF. CDR3 bases: TGTGCCAGCAGTGGGCACGGGTCGGGTTACAATGAGCAGTTCTTC.

This clone was detected only once. This rearrangement joins TRBV7-9 to TRBJ1-2, with TRBD1 identical over 9 bases. From germline, CDR1 is SEHNR and CDR2 FQNEAQ (reference sequence). V shed 3 bases, J shed 2 bases, and the junction held 7 bases outside the gene matches. CDR3 length equals 16 residues. The CDR3 loop reads CASSFQVGQGNYGYTF. The CDR3 DNA reads as TGTGCCAGCAGCTTCCAGGTGGGACAGGGCAACTATGGCTACACCTTC.

Written as DNA, the CDR3 is TGTGCCAGCAGCCTCCAGGGAGGGGCCAACGTCCTGACTTTC. Protein product: CASSLQGGANVLTF. The J gene is TRBJ2-6, the V gene TRBV14; a weak D match, TRBD1 (5 bases). The ends were cut back, 4 bases at V and 4 bases at J, with 8 bases in the middle. CDR1 and CDR2 (germline): SGHDN, FVKESK. The CDR3 has 14 amino acids.

This chain links TRBV27 with TRBJ2-7; 10 nucleotides align to TRBD2. The CDR3 consists of 15 residues. CDR1 and CDR2 from the germline V gene are MNHEY and SMNVEV (reference sequence). After removal of 6 bases from V and 3 bases from J, the junction contained 8 bases not matched to a gene. CDR3 region: CASRIAGGLNYEQYF. The CDR3 bases are TGTGCCAGCAGGATAGCGGGGGGTCTTAACTACGAGCAGTACTTC.

The CDR3 region has the DNA TGTGCCAGCTCACCACCAGGGCGGGGGAAATTCAATGAGCAGTTCTTC. This gives the protein CASSPPGRGKFNEQFF. This chain uses TRBV18 with TRBJ2-1, with 7 bases that match TRBD2. Germline trimming cut 0 bases from V and 6 bases from J; bases unmatched to any gene: 8. Germline-derived CDR1 and CDR2 are KGHSH and LQKENI. CDR3 size: 16 residues.

This clone was observed once. The chain carries TRBV5-1 and TRBJ2-5; TRBD1 is a possible D gene (6 bases). Deletions cut 2 bases from V and 4 bases from J, with 9 bases between. This CDR3 has 13 residues. Germline V gives CDR1 SGHRS, CDR2 YFSETQ. This CDR3 reads CASSFQGPETQYF. The CDR3 DNA reads as TGCGCCAGCAGCTTCCAGGGGCCAGAGACCCAGTACTTC.

V gene TRBV13 combines with J gene TRBJ1-1; no clear D gene. Per germline, CDR1 PRHDT and CDR2 FYEKMQ (reference sequence). The CDR3 runs 14 residues. The ends were cut back, 2 bases at V and 0 bases at J, with 7 bases in the middle. The DNA of the CDR3 is TGTGCCAGCAGCTTACGGTCCTTGAACACTGAAGCTTTCTTT. Protein sequence: CASSLRSLNTEAFF.

The chain joins TRBV15 to TRBJ1-1; D is unclear. Germline CDR1 is LNHNV and CDR2 is YYDKDF (reference sequence). V lost 3 bases and J lost 3, with 14 bases in between. This CDR3 contains 15 residues. The CDR3 protein is CATSREARADTEAFF. In nucleotides, the CDR3 is TGTGCCACCAGCAGGGAGGCGCGGGCCGACACTGAAGCTTTCTTT.

CDR3 sequence reads: CASSLAGRGQETQYF. The CDR3 DNA sequence: TGTGCCAGCAGCTTGGCCGGCCGCGGTCAAGAGACCCAGTACTTC. The rearrangement joins TRBV11-2 to TRBJ2-5; D is unresolved. The CDR3 loop spans 15 amino acids. V shed 3 bases and J shed 2 bases, with 13 bases lying between them. Looked up from germline, CDR1 is SGHAT and CDR2 is FQNNGV.

This chain connects TRBV4-3 to TRBJ2-6; maybe TRBD2 (5 bases). The V end lost 0 bases, the J end lost 1 base, and 13 bases lay between the germline ends. The CDR3 has 18 amino acids. Per germline, CDR1 LGHNA and CDR2 YSLEER. DNA for the CDR3: TGCGCCAGCAGCCAAGATCGGCGGGTACTGTCTGGGGCCAACGTCCTGACTTTC. This encodes CASSQDRRVLSGANVLTF.

The table lists this clone with a count of one. The chain joins TRBV24-1 to TRBJ1-6; D remains unclear. The length of the CDR3 is 13 residues. In germline, CDR1 is KGHDR, CDR2 SFDVKD. Trimming took off 7 bases at V and 7 bases at J, with 10 bases between the two ends. The DNA of the CDR3 is TGTGCCACCAGCGCGGCAGAGAATTCACCCCTCCACTTT. It yields the protein CATSAAENSPLHF.

The chain links TRBV9 to TRBJ2-1, with 14 bases identical to TRBD2. Germline trimming cut 4 bases from V and 7 bases from J; bases unmatched to any gene: 7. CDR3 size: 16 residues. Germline V gene data show CDR1 as SGDLS and CDR2 as YYNGEE. CDR3 amino acids: CASSLMGLAGVNEQFF. CDR3 DNA sequence: TGTGCCAGCAGCCTCATGGGACTAGCGGGAGTTAATGAGCAGTTCTTC.

For this clone: An end of the junction differs from the germline gene, which may be a read error. This chain connects TRBV5-6 to TRBJ1-2; D is ambiguous. CDR3 length: 11 residues. Germline V gives CDR1 SGHDT, CDR2 YYEEEE. The CDR3 DNA follows: TGTGCCAGCAGCTTCCTTGATGTTAGCGCCTTC. Translated, it gives CASSFLDVSAF. The full variable domain, with the rest looked up from reference TRBV5-6 and TRBJ1-2, is DAGVTQSPTHLIKTRGQQVTLRCSPKSGHDTVSWYQQALGQGPQFIFQYYEEEERQRGNFPDRFSGHQFPNYSSELNVNALLLGDSALYLCASSFLDVSAFGSGTRLTVV.